One and the same sample provided the 32 T cell receptor beta chains below, sequenced in a study of blood T cells in healthy people across ages. Combining a sample-barcoded 5' primer with a J-beta primer mix, a second PCR ran for 7 to 11 cycles. TCRdb itself ran the 5' RACE reads through MiXCR, one entry per CDR3 protein. The sample yields about 1.5 million distinct CDR3 sequences, approximately 40% seen once. Specimen: blood. The receptors were gathered from a woman aged 18-29 years in good health.

A remark on this clonotype: A much more abundant neighbour one base away suggests this may be a read error. V usage is TRBV20-1 and J usage is TRBJ2-7, with D perhaps matching TRBD1 (5 bases). V was cut by 0 bases and J by 7 bases, with 10 bases left in between. CDR3 length equals 12 residues. Germline V gives CDR1 DFQATT, CDR2 SNEGSKA (reference sequence). Here the CDR3 reads CSAREWGEEQYF. In DNA form, the CDR3 reads TGCAGTGCTAGAGAGTGGGGCGAGGAGCAGTACTTC.

The rearrangement joins TRBV13 to TRBJ2-3; D gene unclear. The length of the CDR3 is 17 residues. CDR1 and CDR2 from the germline V gene are PRHDT and FYEKMQ (reference sequence). V lost 6 bases and J 0 bases, leaving 19 bases between the germline ends. The CDR3: CASSPPWGRASTDTQYF. The DNA of the CDR3 is TGTGCCAGCAGTCCACCGTGGGGAAGGGCTAGCACAGATACGCAGTATTTT.

This clonotype was seen only a few times. This sequence joins TRBV27 and TRBJ2-7, with 7 nucleotides matching TRBD1. Germline V gene lookup returns CDR1 MNHEY and CDR2 SMNVEV (reference sequence). The junction had 16 bases not matched to a gene; V was cut back by 4 bases and J by 1 base. This CDR3 has 18 residues. For the CDR3, the DNA is TGTGCCAGCAGTTCGCAGGGACAGCGAACTCAACTATCCTACGAGCAGTACTTC. Its translation is CASSSQGQRTQLSYEQYF.

The chain joins TRBV20-1 to TRBJ2-1; 10 nucleotides agree with TRBD2. CDR3 size: 15 residues. Trimming removed 5 bases from V and 2 bases from J; junction bases left unmatched: 6. Germline CDR1 DFQATT, CDR2 SNEGSKA (reference sequence). CDR3 sequence: CSAPLAGATYNEQFF. The CDR3 nucleotides are TGCAGTGCTCCTCTAGCGGGGGCCACCTACAATGAGCAGTTCTTC.

This chain joins TRBV20-1 and TRBJ2-1; 10 nucleotides line up with TRBD2. Per germline, CDR1 DFQATT and CDR2 SNEGSKA (reference sequence). Trimming cost V 2 bases and J 8 bases; bases outside gene matches: 6. The CDR3 has 14 residues. The CDR3 DNA follows: TGCAGTGCTAGATGGCTAGCGGGGGAGTATGAGCAGTTCTTC. Translated, it gives CSARWLAGEYEQFF.

In the case of this clonotype: A much bigger clone sits one base away, suggesting this may be a read error. The gene calls are TRBV4-1 and TRBJ1-5; a possible D gene is TRBD1 (5 bases). Germline assignment: CDR1 MGHRA and CDR2 YSYEKL. This CDR3 is 16 amino acids long. CDR3 in DNA: TGCGCCAGCAGCCAACCCCGCGGCAGGGTTGACCAGCCCCGGCATTTT. Its protein product is CASSQPRGRVDQPRHF.

The rearrangement links TRBV20-1 to TRBJ1-2; 9 bases line up with TRBD1. V shed 8 bases and J 5 bases; nucleotides not matched to a gene: 18. Germline lookup yields CDR1 DFQATT and CDR2 SNEGSKA (reference sequence). This CDR3 is built from 16 residues. CDR3 bases: TGCAGTCATTCAGAACCCGGGACAGGGTTGTTTTATGGCTACACCTTC. Residues: CSHSEPGTGLFYGYTF.

This chain links TRBV11-2 with TRBJ2-3; possibly TRBD1 or TRBD2 for D (5 bases each). This CDR3 comprises 15 residues. The V gene lost 8 bases and the J gene lost 3 bases, with 18 bases spanning the gap. The germline V gene encodes CDR1 SGHAT and CDR2 FQNNGV. CDR3 nucleotides: TGTGCCAGCCGGCTTCGAGGAGAGGGGACAGATACGCAGTATTTT. Translation: CASRLRGEGTDTQYF.

The gene calls are TRBV21-1 and TRBJ1-2. TRBV21-1 is a recognized pseudogene. The CDR3 has 12 amino acids. For the CDR3, the DNA is TGTGCCACAGGGTGCCCTAACTATGGCTACACCTTC. This codes for CATGCPNYGYTF.

The J gene is TRBJ2-3, the V gene TRBV7-9; possibly TRBD1 for D (5 bases). This CDR3 is built from 12 residues. In germline, CDR1 is SEHNR, CDR2 FQNEAQ (reference sequence). Trimming cost V 5 bases and J 6 bases, with 9 bases left between them. The CDR3 region has the DNA TGTGCCAGCAGCAACAGGTTTGATACGCAGTATTTT. Its protein is CASSNRFDTQYF.

This clonotype was recorded a few times. The gene calls are TRBV7-3 and TRBJ2-3; no definite D call. The V and J ends lost 1 base and 8 bases respectively, with 13 bases between them. The CDR3 has 14 residues. Germline V gene sequence: CDR1 SGHTA, CDR2 FQGTGA. The CDR3 nucleotides are TGTGCCAGCAGCTTAATTAGTCTCGACGCTACGCAGTATTTT. Residues: CASSLISLDATQYF.

This chain connects TRBV20-1 to TRBJ2-7, with TRBD2 matching 7 bases. This CDR3 region has 15 residues. CDR1 is DFQATT, CDR2 SNEGSKA, per germline (reference sequence). V shed 6 bases and J 6 bases; nucleotides not matched to a gene: 17. CDR3 nucleotide sequence: TGCAGTGCCCCCCCCGGACGAGCGGGATCACGCGAGCAGTACTTC. Its protein product is CSAPPGRAGSREQYF.

Ten or more counts support this clonotype. V usage is TRBV7-2 and J usage is TRBJ1-2, with 10 positions matching TRBD1. CDR3 length: 14 amino acids. Per the germline V gene, CDR1 is SGHTA and CDR2 is FQGNSA. Unmatched junction bases numbered 2, after V lost 3 bases and J lost 4 bases. CDR3 in amino acids: CASSFRDRGYGYTF. DNA of the CDR3: TGTGCCAGCAGCTTTCGGGACAGGGGCTATGGCTACACCTTC.

This clonotype was seen many times. The chain has TRBV6-1 and TRBJ1-5, with 8 bases lining up with TRBD1. The CDR3 covers 15 residues. V was pared by 10 bases and J by 1 base, with 9 bases of the junction left unmatched. Germline CDR1 and CDR2: MNHNS and SASEGT. CDR3 residues: CATGVGQASNQPQHF. The DNA for the CDR3 is TGTGCCACCGGGGTGGGACAGGCGAGCAATCAGCCCCAGCATTTT.

CDR3 amino acids: CATTTGDEQYF. The CDR3 nucleotides are TGTGCCACCACAACAGGTGACGAGCAGTACTTC. This chain connects TRBV27 to TRBJ2-7, with D tentatively TRBD1 (5 bases). CDR3 length: 11 amino acids. Germline values: CDR1 MNHEY, CDR2 SMNVEV (reference sequence). The V and J ends lost 10 bases and 5 bases respectively, with 12 bases between them.

The chain joins TRBV28 to TRBJ2-7; either TRBD1 or TRBD2 may supply D (6 bases each). Germline CDR1 MDHEN, CDR2 SYDVKM. Between the trimmed V and J ends, which lost 5 bases and 1 base, there was a span of 18 bases. This CDR3 contains 16 residues. This CDR3 is CASSGGGTLQSYEQYF. The CDR3 DNA follows: TGTGCCAGCAGTGGTGGGGGGACACTTCAATCCTACGAGCAGTACTTC.

This clonotype was seen only a few times. V is TRBV19 and J is TRBJ1-5; D uncertain. Trimming shortened V by 11 bases and J by 7 bases, and 18 bases separated the two germline ends. The germline gives CDR1 LNHDA, CDR2 SQIVND (reference sequence). The length of the CDR3 is 13 residues. The CDR3 region has the DNA TGTGCCGTTGACGGGCCTCGATTCCAGCCCCAGCATTTT. The encoded protein is CAVDGPRFQPQHF.

This clonotype was counted between two and nine times. CDR3 in amino acids: CSVLRGGLYNEQFF. The CDR3 DNA reads as TGCAGCGTTTTGCGGGGGGGCCTCTACAATGAGCAGTTCTTC. The rearrangement uses TRBV29-1 and TRBJ2-1, with 9 bases lining up with TRBD2. From germline, CDR1 is SQVTM and CDR2 ANQGSEA. The CDR3 has 14 residues. V lost 5 bases, J lost 3 bases, and 5 bases stayed unmatched.

There are a few counts of this clonotype. The gene calls are TRBV2 and TRBJ2-1, with 9 bases fitting TRBD2. The junction had 11 bases not matched to a gene; V was cut back by 4 bases and J by 4 bases. Germline V lookup: CDR1 SNHLY, CDR2 FYNNEI. The CDR3 contains 17 residues. The DNA for the CDR3 is TGTGCCAGCAGTGTTGGTAGCGGGGGCCTATCGTACAATGAGCAGTTCTTC. It specifies CASSVGSGGLSYNEQFF.

This clonotype showed up just a few times. This chain links TRBV12-3 or TRBV12-4 with TRBJ1-2, with 8 positions matching TRBD1. There are 14 residues in the CDR3. Losses at the gene ends were 6 bases for V and 6 bases for J; bases not matched to a gene: 9. The CDR3 sequence: CASSPTGGGDGYTF. DNA of the CDR3: TGTGCCAGCAGCCCAACAGGGGGGGGTGATGGCTACACCTTC.

This rearrangement joins TRBV30 to TRBJ2-2; no clear D. V lost 8 bases to trimming and J lost 2 bases, with 9 bases between them. The germline CDR1 and CDR2 sequences are GTSNPN and SVGIG (reference sequence). The CDR3 runs 12 residues. This chain's CDR3 is CARKLNTGELFF. The CDR3 DNA follows: TGTGCCCGGAAGCTCAACACCGGGGAGCTGTTTTTT.

V and J are TRBV2 and TRBJ2-7; TRBD2 might be the D (6 bases). Germline V CDR1 and CDR2: SNHLY, FYNNEI. The V gene lost 3 bases and the J gene lost 3 bases, with 15 bases spanning the gap. The CDR3 sequence is 15 residues long. The DNA of the CDR3 is TGTGCCAGCAGTGAGGAGGGCAGGGAAAACTACGAGCAGTACTTC. As protein: CASSEEGRENYEQYF.

This clonotype turned up a few times. This chain connects TRBV2 to TRBJ1-5, with D possibly being TRBD1 (6 bases). The CDR3 is 15 amino acids. The germline V and J ends were trimmed by 3 bases and 8 bases, with 17 bases remaining between them. Germline V gene data show CDR1 as SNHLY and CDR2 as FYNNEI. The CDR3: CASSDPAGGAEPQHF. CDR3 DNA: TGTGCCAGCAGTGACCCTGCCGGGGGCGCAGAGCCCCAGCATTTT.

The rearrangement links TRBV7-8 to TRBJ2-1, with D perhaps matching TRBD2 (6 bases). V was shortened by 2 bases and J by 10 bases, with 12 bases between the two germline ends. The CDR3 is 13 amino acids. Germline CDR1 SGHVS, CDR2 FQNEAQ. CDR3 region: CASSLLALREQFF. The CDR3 DNA follows: TGTGCCAGCAGCTTACTAGCGCTTAGAGAGCAGTTCTTC.

This clonotype was counted only a few times. The chain is built from TRBV29-1 and TRBJ2-5; D tentatively fits TRBD1 or TRBD2 (5 bases each). Germline-derived CDR1 and CDR2 are SQVTM and ANQGSEA. Trimming removed 7 bases at V and 5 bases at J, with 17 bases between. The CDR3 is 13 amino acids. The CDR3 DNA follows: TGCAGCGCCGGAGAGGGGAGTGGGGAGACCCAGTACTTC. Translated: CSAGEGSGETQYF. Full variable domain (missing parts from reference TRBV29-1 and TRBJ2-5): SAVISQKPSRDICQRGTSLTIQCQVDSQVTMMFWYRQQPGQSLTLIATANQGSEATYESGFVIDKFPISRPNLTFSTLTVSNMSPEDSSIYLCSAGEGSGETQYFGPGTRLLVL.

The chain combines TRBV10-1 with TRBJ2-1; D possibly corresponds to TRBD2 (6 bases). CDR3 length: 16 residues. The germline V gene encodes CDR1 WNHNN and CDR2 SYGVQD (reference sequence). V was shortened by 2 bases and J by 2 bases, with 13 bases between the two germline ends. CDR3 in amino acids: CASSEARRAAYNEQFF. DNA for the CDR3: TGCGCCAGCAGTGAGGCAAGGAGGGCCGCCTACAATGAGCAGTTCTTC.

The chain is built from TRBV25-1 and TRBJ1-2, with TRBD1 as a possible D gene (5 bases). This CDR3 has 17 residues. Trimming took 1 base from V and 3 from J, leaving 18 bases between them. CDR1 is MGHDK, CDR2 SYGVNS, per germline. This CDR3 is CASSEFIGTPGDYGYTF. DNA of the CDR3: TGTGCCAGCAGTGAATTCATAGGGACTCCGGGGGACTATGGCTACACCTTC.

This clonotype was seen more than once but under ten times. V and J are TRBV7-9 and TRBJ2-7, with D maybe TRBD2 (6 bases). The CDR3 sequence is 15 residues long. Germline values: CDR1 SEHNR, CDR2 FQNEAQ (reference sequence). The ends were cut back, 5 bases at V and 5 bases at J, with 19 bases in the middle. The CDR3 protein is CASSLLAPGVNEQYF. CDR3 coding DNA: TGTGCCAGCAGCCTACTAGCCCCTGGAGTCAACGAGCAGTACTTC. Combining the CDR3 with reference TRBV7-9 and TRBJ2-7 gives the whole variable domain DTGVSQNPRHKITKRGQNVTFRCDPISEHNRLYWYRQTLGQGPEFLTYFQNEAQLEKSRLLSDRFSAERPKGSFSTLEIQRTEQGDSAMYLCASSLLAPGVNEQYFGPGTRLTVT.

The V gene is TRBV2, the J gene TRBJ2-2, with D perhaps matching TRBD1 or TRBD2 (5 bases each). V lost 4 bases and J lost 0, with 9 bases in between. Germline V gene data show CDR1 as SNHLY and CDR2 as FYNNEI. This CDR3 is built from 15 residues. CDR3 residues: CASSGMGPNTGELFF. CDR3 DNA sequence: TGTGCCAGCAGTGGGATGGGACCGAACACCGGGGAGCTGTTTTTT.

Only a few counts were recorded for this clonotype. V is TRBV27 and J is TRBJ2-3; TRBD2 matches at 10 bases. The CDR3 loop spans 17 amino acids. V was pared by 1 base and J by 5 bases, with 9 bases of the junction left unmatched. CDR1 and CDR2 from the germline V gene are MNHEY and SMNVEV (reference sequence). The CDR3 DNA reads TGTGCCAGCAGTTTATGGGGCCTAGCGGGGGTGGTAGATACGCAGTATTTT. It translates to CASSLWGLAGVVDTQYF.

This chain uses TRBV6-6 with TRBJ1-6, with 10 bases identical to TRBD1. CDR3 length equals 15 residues. The germline CDR1 and CDR2 sequences are MNHNY and SVGAGI (reference sequence). V dropped 2 bases and J dropped 8; count of bases not matched to a gene: 3. The DNA of the CDR3 is TGTGCCAGCAGTTACCCCGGGACAGGGGATTCACCCCTCCACTTT. Protein product: CASSYPGTGDSPLHF.

This clonotype was seen only a few times. This chain joins TRBV18 and TRBJ2-7; TRBD2 matches at 10 bases. The J segment lost 0 bases and the V segment lost 10 bases, leaving 3 bases of the junction unmatched. Germline loops: CDR1 KGHSH, CDR2 LQKENI. The CDR3 extends over 13 amino acids. This CDR3 reads CATSSGSSYEQYF. CDR3 bases: TGTGCCACCTCTAGCGGGAGCTCCTACGAGCAGTACTTC.